These 11 T cell receptor beta chains share one sample of origin, sequenced in a study of low-dose radiotherapy and immunotherapy resistance in tumors. Time point noted: before trial treatment. TRAV- and TRBV-specific primers, spanning alpha and beta chains, primed first-strand cDNA. TCRs were amplified for approximately 21 PCR cycles with a constant-region primer and V-primer adapter. TCRdb processed the reads anew with MiXCR; each CDR3 protein has one entry. The table lists 59,000 or so distinct CDR3 sequences, about 30% of them singletons. Sequencing used PBMCs, obtained before treatment. These receptors all stem from a male donor with rectosigmoid adenocarcinoma.

This clonotype has a count of ten or more. This sequence joins TRBV12-3 or TRBV12-4 and TRBJ2-5; D is undetermined. The V end was cut by 5 bases, the J end by 2 bases, with 12 bases between. CDR3 size: 14 residues. This CDR3 is CASSVPERQETQYF. The CDR3 DNA follows: TGTGCCAGCAGTGTTCCGGAGAGGCAAGAGACCCAGTACTTC.

This clonotype has at least ten counts. The V call is TRBV7-9, the J call TRBJ2-1; D assignment may be TRBD1 or TRBD2 (5 bases each). Trimming pared 7 bases from V and 12 bases from J, leaving 22 bases between. The CDR3 covers 14 residues. Germline CDR1 reads SEHNR; CDR2 reads FQNEAQ (reference sequence). The CDR3 here is CASTTSGRPAGQFF. Here the CDR3 DNA reads TGTGCCAGCACCACCTCGGGACGACCGGCCGGGCAGTTCTTC.

This clonotype was detected ten times or more. The J gene is TRBJ2-3, the V gene TRBV28, with TRBD1 matching 9 bases. This CDR3 spans 16 amino acids. After removal of 4 bases from V and 6 bases from J, the junction contained 11 bases not matched to a gene. Germline CDR1 MDHEN, CDR2 SYDVKM. The CDR3: CASSSIRTGVADTQYF. CDR3 sequence (DNA): TGTGCCAGCAGTTCCATTCGGACAGGGGTGGCGGATACGCAGTATTTT.

The CDR3 reads CASSYGSSYNEQFF. The DNA for the CDR3 is TGTGCCAGCAGTTACGGGAGCTCCTACAATGAGCAGTTCTTC. The chain carries TRBV6-2 or TRBV6-3 and TRBJ2-1; tentative D call: TRBD2 (5 bases). V dropped 2 bases and J dropped 0 bases, with 5 bases sitting between them. The CDR3 spans 14 residues. Germline assignment: CDR1 MNHEY and CDR2 SVGEGT.

This clonotype was observed a single time. A far larger clone lies a single base away; this is likely a read error. This chain connects TRBV16 to TRBJ1-4, with no clear D. Germline-derived CDR1 and CDR2 are KGHSY and FQNENV. The V end was cut by 6 bases, the J end by 5 bases, with 13 bases between. The CDR3 loop spans 14 amino acids. CDR3 residues: CASSVRKGNEKLFF. DNA of the CDR3: TGTGCCAGCAGTGTTCGGAAAGGAAATGAAAAACTGTTTTTT.

There are many counts of this clonotype. The chain employs TRBV7-9 and TRBJ2-5; D uncertain. Trimming took 6 bases from V and 5 from J, leaving 16 bases between them. This CDR3 has 14 amino acids. Germline loops: CDR1 SEHNR, CDR2 FQNEAQ (reference sequence). The CDR3 here is CASSSSLRWETQYF. The CDR3 coding sequence is TGTGCCAGCAGTTCCTCGTTGAGGTGGGAGACCCAGTACTTC.

This chain joins TRBV14 and TRBJ2-7; the D gene is possibly TRBD2 (5 bases). CDR3 size: 19 residues. Germline lookup yields CDR1 SGHDN and CDR2 FVKESK. The ends were cut back, 4 bases at V and 4 bases at J, with 29 bases in the middle. CDR3 residues: CASSRLIGGSPKIKYEQYF. The CDR3 bases are TGTGCCAGCAGCCGACTTATTGGTGGGAGCCCAAAGATCAAATACGAGCAGTACTTC.

J is TRBJ2-5 and V is TRBV5-4; D gene uncertain. CDR1 is SGHNT and CDR2 is YYREEE in the germline V gene (reference sequence). The CDR3 consists of 12 residues. V was clipped by 4 bases and J by 7 bases, with 11 bases between them. CDR3 protein: CASSPPGGTQYF. As DNA, the CDR3 is TGTGCCAGCAGCCCCCCCGGCGGGACCCAGTACTTC. Combining the CDR3 with reference TRBV5-4 and TRBJ2-5 gives the whole variable domain ETGVTQSPTHLIKTRGQQVTLRCSSQSGHNTVSWYQQALGQGPQFIFQYYREEENGRGNFPPRFSGLQFPNYSSELNVNALELDDSALYLCASSPPGGTQYFGPGTRLLVL.

In its sample, this clonotype was seen many times. The gene calls are TRBV28 and TRBJ1-4, with a tentative D call TRBD1 (6 bases). The CDR3 loop spans 15 amino acids. Germline CDR1 is MDHEN and CDR2 is SYDVKM. Trimming took off 5 bases at V and 8 bases at J, with 18 bases between the two ends. The CDR3 loop reads CASSPSRGLLEKLFF. CDR3 sequence (DNA): TGTGCCAGCAGTCCCTCCCGGGGGCTACTAGAAAAACTGTTTTTT.

This clonotype came up many times. The V gene is TRBV7-3, the J gene TRBJ2-1; D call uncertain. CDR1 and CDR2 from the germline V gene are SGHTA and FQGTGA. Deletions cut 5 bases from V and 5 bases from J, with 7 bases between. The CDR3 covers 12 residues. Here the CDR3 DNA reads TGTGCCAGCAGCCTCCGACACAATGAGCAGTTCTTC. It is translated as CASSLRHNEQFF.

This clonotype was recorded many times. The rearrangement uses TRBV11-2 and TRBJ2-4; D is possibly TRBD2 (5 bases). Germline CDR1 SGHAT, CDR2 FQNNGV. V was shortened by 5 bases and J by 9 bases, with 11 bases between the two germline ends. The CDR3 length is 12 residues. The CDR3 DNA is TGTGCCAGCAGCCCACTTGAGGGCATTCAGTACTTC. Protein sequence: CASSPLEGIQYF.